Below, 23 T cell receptor beta chains from the same sample are listed, as sequenced in a study of blood T cell repertoires in COVID-19. Assay used: immunoSEQ multiplex PCR; TCRdb lists only in-frame clones, some missing. The table lists a few hundred thousand clones, roughly 84% of them singletons. Sequencing used PBMCs or T cells enriched from blood (not recorded which). The source of these receptors is a woman in her 40s who had recovered from COVID-19.

The rearrangement joins TRBV5-6 to TRBJ2-4, with D maybe TRBD2 (6 bases). In germline, CDR1 is SGHDT, CDR2 YYEEEE. CDR3 length: 14 residues. V shed 4 bases and J shed 8 bases, with 16 bases lying between them. The CDR3 sequence: CASSPRRGVDIQYF. CDR3 in DNA: TGTGCCAGCAGCCCGCGGAGGGGCGTCGACATTCAGTACTTC.

The rearrangement uses TRBV10-3 and TRBJ2-3; D perhaps matches TRBD2 (5 bases). Germline V lookup: CDR1 ENHRY, CDR2 SYGVKD. V dropped 4 bases and J dropped 3 bases, with 23 bases sitting between them. The CDR3 is 18 residues long. CDR3 protein: CAISAAPGLGSTTDTQYF. CDR3 sequence (DNA): TGTGCCATCAGTGCGGCCCCGGGATTAGGGAGCACAACAGATACGCAGTATTTT.

CDR3 sequence: CASSLAGGLETQYF. The CDR3 region has the DNA TGTGCCAGCAGCCTAGCGGGAGGGTTAGAGACCCAGTACTTC. The chain uses TRBV5-4 and TRBJ2-5, with 12 bases lining up with TRBD2. V gave up 4 bases and J gave up 4 bases; unmatched junction bases: 2. CDR1 and CDR2 from the germline V gene are SGHNT and YYREEE (reference sequence). The CDR3 extends over 14 amino acids. Supplemented by reference TRBV5-4 and TRBJ2-5, the full variable domain reads ETGVTQSPTHLIKTRGQQVTLRCSSQSGHNTVSWYQQALGQGPQFIFQYYREEENGRGNFPPRFSGLQFPNYSSELNVNALELDDSALYLCASSLAGGLETQYFGPGTRLLVL.

This clone was detected a few times. The chain links TRBV20-1 to TRBJ2-2; the D is unclear. V lost 5 bases and J lost 4, with 11 bases in between. Germline V CDR1 and CDR2: DFQATT, SNEGSKA (reference sequence). The CDR3 length is 13 residues. CDR3 sequence: CSARGGGTGELFF. The CDR3, as DNA: TGCAGTGCTCGTGGTGGCGGCACCGGGGAGCTGTTTTTT.

V is TRBV7-3 and J is TRBJ2-1; 14 bases line up with TRBD2. CDR1 is SGHTA, CDR2 FQGTGA, per germline. The CDR3 runs to 16 residues. J gave up 8 bases and V 3 bases, and 6 bases lay outside the gene matches. The CDR3 sequence: CASSLSGTSGSYEQFF. In nucleotides, the CDR3 is TGTGCCAGCAGCTTGTCCGGGACTAGCGGGAGTTATGAGCAGTTCTTC.

The chain employs TRBV5-6 and TRBJ2-7, with 11 positions matching TRBD1. The CDR3 is made up of 14 amino acids. V dropped 4 bases and J dropped 3; count of bases not matched to a gene: 3. CDR1 is SGHDT and CDR2 is YYEEEE in the germline V gene. Here the CDR3 reads CASSGGTGGYEQYV. The CDR3 DNA reads TGTGCCAGCAGCGGAGGGACAGGGGGCTACGAGCAGTACGTC.

V usage is TRBV13 and J usage is TRBJ1-2, with 8 nucleotides matching TRBD1. CDR1 and CDR2 (germline): PRHDT, FYEKMQ (reference sequence). J lost 5 bases, V lost 4 bases, and 9 bases had no gene match. This CDR3 has 15 amino acids. The CDR3 reads CASSSDRGLEYGYTF. CDR3 DNA sequence: TGTGCCAGCAGCTCAGACAGGGGTTTAGAATATGGCTACACCTTC.

The chain links TRBV7-6 to TRBJ2-3; 8 positions match TRBD1. Unmatched junction bases numbered 12, after V lost 1 base and J lost 6 bases. This CDR3 is 17 amino acids long. Germline V gene lookup returns CDR1 SGHVS and CDR2 FNYEAQ. CDR3: CASSLVGRQGLTDTQYF. The CDR3 DNA is TGTGCCAGCAGCTTAGTTGGGAGACAGGGGTTGACCGATACGCAGTATTTT.

The gene calls are TRBV27 and TRBJ1-1, with TRBD1 matching over 10 bases. The CDR3 runs to 18 residues. V trimming: 0 bases; J trimming: 8 bases; junction bases outside the gene matches: 15. CDR1 is MNHEY and CDR2 is SMNVEV in the germline V gene (reference sequence). CDR3 sequence reads: CASSLSPPGFRQGAEAFF. Here the CDR3 DNA reads TGTGCCAGCAGTTTATCGCCTCCCGGCTTCCGACAGGGGGCGGAAGCTTTCTTT.

The rearrangement joins TRBV3-1 (or the pseudogene TRBV3-2) to TRBJ1-1, with 7 nucleotides matching TRBD1. The CDR3 sequence is 12 residues long. J lost 10 bases, V lost 1 base, and 3 bases had no gene match. CDR1 and CDR2 (germline): LGHDT, YNNKEL (reference sequence). CDR3 sequence: CASSQGQGGAFF. CDR3 coding DNA: TGTGCCAGCAGCCAAGGACAGGGAGGAGCTTTCTTT.

The chain employs TRBV27 and TRBJ2-2; unclear D gene. From germline, CDR1 is MNHEY and CDR2 SMNVEV (reference sequence). Trimming shortened V by 5 bases and J by 5 bases, and 9 bases separated the two germline ends. The CDR3 extends over 13 amino acids. The CDR3 loop reads CASSKSRTGELFF. The CDR3 DNA follows: TGTGCCAGCAGTAAAAGTCGGACCGGGGAGCTGTTTTTT.

The chain couples TRBV6-5 to TRBJ1-4; a weak D match, TRBD1 (6 bases). The CDR3 length is 16 residues. The germline V gene encodes CDR1 MNHEY and CDR2 SVGAGI. Trimming left V 0 bases short and J 0 bases short, with 8 bases between. The CDR3 DNA reads TGTGCCAGCAGTTACTCGGGGGCAGCAACTAATGAAAAACTGTTTTTT. Amino acid sequence: CASSYSGAATNEKLFF.

CDR3 coding DNA: TGCGCCAGCAGCTTGGCCGCTTTCGGGCAGGGTAGCACAGATACGCAGTATTTT. Translated, it gives CASSLAAFGQGSTDTQYF. The chain recombines TRBV5-1 with TRBJ2-3, with a tentative D call TRBD1 (5 bases). The ends were cut back, 0 bases at V and 0 bases at J, with 17 bases in the middle. CDR1 SGHRS and CDR2 YFSETQ come from the germline V gene. The CDR3 runs 18 residues.

V gene TRBV28 combines with J gene TRBJ1-5, with unresolved D. The CDR3 runs 14 residues. Germline CDR1 MDHEN, CDR2 SYDVKM. V was clipped by 2 bases and J by 5 bases, with 10 bases between them. The CDR3 sequence: CASSLDGQHQPQHF. CDR3 nucleotides: TGTGCCAGCAGTTTAGATGGGCAGCATCAGCCCCAGCATTTT.

The V and J genes are TRBV7-2 and TRBJ1-2; 8 positions match TRBD1. Germline CDR1 and CDR2: SGHTA and FQGNSA. This CDR3 has 13 amino acids. The trim removed 5 bases at V and 5 bases at J, leaving 4 bases unmatched. CDR3 amino acids: CASSLTGGYGYTF. In nucleotides, the CDR3 is TGTGCCAGCAGCCTCACAGGGGGATATGGCTACACCTTC.

The chain has TRBV24-1 and TRBJ2-1, with 9 bases identical to TRBD2. Germline V gene sequence: CDR1 KGHDR, CDR2 SFDVKD. CDR3 length: 13 residues. V lost 11 bases and J lost 5; bases outside the gene matches: 6. CDR3 sequence (DNA): TGTGCCATCGGGACTAGCTCGGACAATGAGCAGTTCTTC. Its protein product is CAIGTSSDNEQFF.

This sequence joins TRBV10-1 and TRBJ2-1; 13 nucleotides match TRBD2. The CDR3 totals 16 residues. Germline assignment: CDR1 WNHNN and CDR2 SYGVQD (reference sequence). Germline trimming cut 0 bases from V and 4 bases from J; bases unmatched to any gene: 0. In nucleotides, the CDR3 is TGCGCCAGCAGTGAGTCGGGACTAGCGGGATACAATGAGCAGTTCTTC. Its translation: CASSESGLAGYNEQFF.

V is TRBV16 and J is TRBJ1-4; a possible D gene is TRBD1 (6 bases). The CDR3 consists of 14 residues. V dropped 4 bases and J dropped 8 bases, with 14 bases sitting between them. Germline CDR1 KGHSY, CDR2 FQNENV. The CDR3 loop reads CASSPTGGGEKLFF. DNA of the CDR3: TGTGCCAGCAGCCCGACAGGCGGGGGCGAAAAACTGTTTTTT.

The chain uses TRBV5-1 and TRBJ2-1; TRBD2 matches 8 bases. This CDR3 is built from 15 residues. Trimming at V came to 4 bases and at J to 4 bases, leaving 7 bases not matched to a gene. The germline gives CDR1 SGHRS, CDR2 YFSETQ. CDR3 in amino acids: CASSLSGTSYNEQFF. The CDR3 DNA reads as TGCGCCAGCAGCCTTAGCGGGACTTCATACAATGAGCAGTTCTTC.

CDR3 coding DNA: TGTGCCTGGTCTACAGACGGGGCCAACGTCCTGACTTTC. Translating gives CAWSTDGANVLTF. The chain links TRBV30 to TRBJ2-6; D ambiguous. V dropped 5 bases and J dropped 4 bases, with 9 bases sitting between them. This CDR3 is 13 amino acids long. From germline, CDR1 is GTSNPN and CDR2 SVGIG (reference sequence).

The chain couples TRBV19 to TRBJ1-4, with D possibly TRBD1 on 6 matching bases. The CDR3 extends over 17 amino acids. CDR1 and CDR2 from the germline V gene are LNHDA and SQIVND (reference sequence). V was pared by 9 bases and J by 4 bases, with 24 bases between. The CDR3 loop is CASRNRQGSRGNEKLFF. The CDR3 DNA sequence: TGTGCCAGCAGGAATCGGCAGGGGAGTCGGGGTAATGAAAAACTGTTTTTT.

The chain combines TRBV7-9 with TRBJ2-7, with TRBD2 matching 11 bases. Germline lookup yields CDR1 SEHNR and CDR2 FQNEAQ (reference sequence). The CDR3 contains 15 residues. V shed 1 base, J shed 4 bases, and the junction held 3 bases outside the gene matches. DNA of the CDR3: TGTGCCAGCAGCTTAGAACTAGCGGGAGTTTACGAGCAGTACTTC. Amino acids: CASSLELAGVYEQYF.

The chain combines TRBV5-4 with TRBJ1-1; D not certain. V lost 4 bases to trimming and J lost 5 bases, with 15 bases between them. Germline loops: CDR1 SGHNT, CDR2 YYREEE (reference sequence). The CDR3 extends over 14 amino acids. In nucleotides, the CDR3 is TGTGCCAGCAGCCCAGGACCCCCGGGGACTGAAGCTTTCTTT. As protein: CASSPGPPGTEAFF.